These T cell receptor beta chains were read from a single sample in a study of T cells in Graves' hyperthyroidism and ophthalmopathy. MiXCR, run by TCRdb on the multiplex PCR reads, gives a single entry per CDR3 protein. The sample yields a few hundred thousand distinct CDR3 sequences, roughly 20% seen once. Sample: blood. Receptors originate from a man in his late teens or twenties with Graves' ophthalmopathy. The CDR3 runs from the conserved cysteine through the conserved F or W. A D gene is named only where the DNA matches it firmly. Clone size, where shown, is once, few, many, or a class for clones that have expanded.

v_call,j_call,clone_size,cdr3_length,d_call,cdr3_nt,cdr3_aa
TRBV5-1,TRBJ1-5,many,15,TRBD1,TGCGCCAGCAGCCCATCGGGACAGCCTAATCAGCCCCAGCATTTT,CASSPSGQPNQPQHF
TRBV19,TRBJ1-2,NA,14,NA,TGTGCCAGTAGTCCCAGTTCAGTGGGATATGGCTACACCTTC,CASSPSSVGYGYTF
TRBV24-1,TRBJ1-6,NA,13,TRBD1,TGTGCCACCCAGGGGGGGAATGACTCACCCCTCCACTTT,CATQGGNDSPLHF
TRBV3-1,TRBJ1-1,NA,13,NA,TGTGCCAGCAGCCACGAGCGGGGGACTGAAGCTTTCTTT,CASSHERGTEAFF
TRBV2,TRBJ1-5,NA,17,TRBD1,TGTGCCAGCAGTGTACGACAGGGGGCTGGGAGCAATCAGCCCCAGCATTTT,CASSVRQGAGSNQPQHF
TRBV30,TRBJ1-1,NA,12,TRBD1,TGTGCCTGGGGACAGGGCGGGACTGAAGCTTTCTTT,CAWGQGGTEAFF
TRBV6-2/TRBV6-3,TRBJ2-1,few,16,TRBD2,TGTGCCAGCAGTTACGTACTATCGGGGGGTCGGAATGAGCAGTTCTTC,CASSYVLSGGRNEQFF
TRBV18,TRBJ2-5,few,12,NA,TGTGCCAGCTCGACAGGCCAAGAGACCCAGTACTTC,CASSTGQETQYF
TRBV20-1,TRBJ2-7,many,13,NA,TGCAGTGCTAGAACCTTATACCCCTACGAGCAGTACTTC,CSARTLYPYEQYF
TRBV19,TRBJ2-2,few,15,NA,TGTGCCAGTACGGGCACGGCGGCGAACACCGGGGAGCTGTTTTTT,CASTGTAANTGELFF
TRBV27,TRBJ1-5,NA,15,NA,TGTGCCAGCAGTTTAACGACAGTCTCAGGTCAGCCCCAGCATTTT,CASSLTTVSGQPQHF
TRBV28,TRBJ1-1,many,16,NA,TGTGCCAGCAGTACCGCCGACAGTGGCCGGGTCACTGAAGCTTTCTTT,CASSTADSGRVTEAFF
TRBV7-3,TRBJ2-5,few,12,NA,TGTGCCAGCAGCCCTGGTTCCGAGACCCAGTACTTC,CASSPGSETQYF
TRBV11-2,TRBJ1-3,many,15,TRBD1,TGTGCCAGCAGCGAAAGGACAGGGGATGGAAACACCATATATTTT,CASSERTGDGNTIYF
TRBV7-6,TRBJ2-7,many,15,NA,TGTGCCAGCAGCTTAGAGGGGGGGCCCTCCTACGAGCAGTACTTC,CASSLEGGPSYEQYF
TRBV19,TRBJ1-6,NA,17,NA,TGTGCCACCACGCCGACGGGGGTGCAGGTCTATAATTCACCCCTCCACTTT,CATTPTGVQVYNSPLHF
TRBV19,TRBJ1-1,NA,13,TRBD1,TGTGCCAGTGGACAGGGGTTTGGGTCTGAAGCTTTCTTT,CASGQGFGSEAFF
TRBV5-1,TRBJ1-5,many,15,TRBD1,TGCGCCAGCAGCTTAGGGGGCGCGTTGAATCAGCCCCAGCATTTT,CASSLGGALNQPQHF
TRBV9,TRBJ2-5,NA,18,NA,TGTGCCAGCAGCGTAGCCCTGGGAGATGGGGGCCAACAAGAGACCCAGTACTTC,CASSVALGDGGQQETQYF
TRBV6-1,TRBJ1-5,few,14,TRBD1,TGTGCCACCAGGGGACAGGGAAGCAATCAGCCCCAGCATTTT,CATRGQGSNQPQHF
TRBV6-1,TRBJ1-5,many,19,NA,TGTGCCAGCAGGGACGTCCTCCTCGAGGGCCGGGGAGGCAATCAGCCCCAGCATTTT,CASRDVLLEGRGGNQPQHF
TRBV2,TRBJ2-3,many,11,NA,TGTGCCAGCCTGGGCTCCGATACGCAGTATTTT,CASLGSDTQYF
TRBV6-1,TRBJ1-4,few,12,NA,TGTGCCAGCAGTGAACGGGATGAAAAACTGTTTTTT,CASSERDEKLFF
TRBV28,TRBJ1-2,many,13,NA,TGTGCCAGCAGTTCAGTAGCCCAGTTTGGCTACACCTTC,CASSSVAQFGYTF
TRBV4-1,TRBJ2-4,NA,17,NA,TGCGCCAGCAGCCAAGGAGGTGGCAGGTTAGCCAAAAACATTCAGTACTTC,CASSQGGGRLAKNIQYF
TRBV10-2,TRBJ2-1,few,16,TRBD1,TGCGCCAGCAGTGAGTACACAGGGGACTCCTACAATGAGCAGTTCTTC,CASSEYTGDSYNEQFF
TRBV14,TRBJ2-7,many,15,NA,TGTGCCAGCAGCCAAGTGATCAGCGGCGCCCACGAGCAGTACTTC,CASSQVISGAHEQYF
TRBV20-1,TRBJ1-5,NA,13,TRBD1,TGCAGTGTAAGGGGACAGGAGAATCAGCCCCAGCATTTT,CSVRGQENQPQHF
TRBV11-2,TRBJ2-1,many,15,TRBD2,TGTGCCAGCAGCTCACTAGCGGGGCTGGGGAATGAGCAGTTCTTC,CASSSLAGLGNEQFF
TRBV6-1,TRBJ2-5,many,15,TRBD2,TGTGCCAGCAGTGGGTTTAGCGGGGTTCAAGAGACCCAGTACTTC,CASSGFSGVQETQYF
TRBV28,TRBJ1-1,NA,13,NA,TGTGCCAATTCTCGCGGGGTAAACACTGAAGCTTTCTTT,CANSRGVNTEAFF
TRBV7-9,TRBJ2-7,many,12,NA,TGTGCCAGCAGCTTAGCTGACAGTTCTTGGTACTTC,CASSLADSSWYF
TRBV25-1,TRBJ1-1,few,12,NA,TGTGCCAGCAGTGAAGGCCTCACTGAAGCTTTCTTT,CASSEGLTEAFF
TRBV6-5,TRBJ1-2,many,15,NA,TGTGCCAGCAGTTACTCGTCAGGAGAAGGCTATGGCTACACCTTC,CASSYSSGEGYGYTF
TRBV2,TRBJ2-3,NA,12,NA,TGTGCCAGCAGGCGTAGCACAGATACGCAGTATTTT,CASRRSTDTQYF
TRBV5-1,TRBJ2-1,NA,15,TRBD1,TGCGCCAGCAGCGGGGGACAGTTTCCCTACAATGAGCAGTTCTTC,CASSGGQFPYNEQFF
TRBV7-6,TRBJ2-5,NA,14,NA,TGTGCCAGCAGCCAGGGAGCAACCCAAGAGACCCAGTACTTC,CASSQGATQETQYF
TRBV7-6,TRBJ2-7,NA,16,TRBD1,TGTGCCAGCAGCTTAGGCGGCAGGGGGAGCTCCTACGAGCAGTACTTC,CASSLGGRGSSYEQYF
TRBV19,TRBJ1-1,NA,13,NA,TGTGCCAGTAGTAGTCAGGGGATTGCTGAAGCTTTCTTT,CASSSQGIAEAFF
TRBV7-2,TRBJ2-2,NA,18,TRBD1,TGTGCCAGCAGCTACCGGGTGATGACAGGGGGCCACACCGGGGAGCTGTTTTTT,CASSYRVMTGGHTGELFF
TRBV9,TRBJ1-3,few,18,TRBD1,TGTGCCAGCAGCGTAGGGGACAGCTCTCTTCACTCTGGAAACACCATATATTTT,CASSVGDSSLHSGNTIYF
TRBV10-3,TRBJ2-7,few,14,TRBD2,TGTGCCACCGGGGGGGGGCCCAGCTCCTACGAGCAGTACTTC,CATGGGPSSYEQYF
TRBV2,TRBJ1-2,NA,14,NA,TGTGCCAGCAGTGAAATAGAGGAACACTATGGCTACACCTTC,CASSEIEEHYGYTF
TRBV2,TRBJ2-5,NA,14,NA,TGTGCCAGCATTACCGTTCGTGGGCGAGAGACCCAGTACTTC,CASITVRGRETQYF
TRBV7-8,TRBJ2-5,many,13,NA,TGTGCCAGCAGCACCGGACTCCTAGAGACCCAGTACTTC,CASSTGLLETQYF
TRBV5-1,TRBJ1-1,many,14,TRBD1,TGCGCCAGCAGCACGACAGGGTTGGGCACTGAAGCTTTCTTT,CASSTTGLGTEAFF
TRBV18,TRBJ2-7,NA,11,NA,TGTGCCAGCTCACAACAAACTTCGCAGTACTTC,CASSQQTSQYF